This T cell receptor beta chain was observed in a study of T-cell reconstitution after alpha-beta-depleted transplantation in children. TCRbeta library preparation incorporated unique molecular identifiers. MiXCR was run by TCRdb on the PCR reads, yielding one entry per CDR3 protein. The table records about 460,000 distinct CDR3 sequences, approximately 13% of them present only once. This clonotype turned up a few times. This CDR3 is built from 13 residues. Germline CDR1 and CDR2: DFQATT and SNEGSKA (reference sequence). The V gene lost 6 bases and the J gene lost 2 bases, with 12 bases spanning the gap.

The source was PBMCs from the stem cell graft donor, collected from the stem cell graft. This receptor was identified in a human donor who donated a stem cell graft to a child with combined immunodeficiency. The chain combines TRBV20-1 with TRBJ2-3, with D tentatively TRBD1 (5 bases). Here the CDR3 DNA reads TGCAGTGCAAGATGGGGCAACACAGATACGCAGTATTTT. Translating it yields CSARWGNTDTQYF.